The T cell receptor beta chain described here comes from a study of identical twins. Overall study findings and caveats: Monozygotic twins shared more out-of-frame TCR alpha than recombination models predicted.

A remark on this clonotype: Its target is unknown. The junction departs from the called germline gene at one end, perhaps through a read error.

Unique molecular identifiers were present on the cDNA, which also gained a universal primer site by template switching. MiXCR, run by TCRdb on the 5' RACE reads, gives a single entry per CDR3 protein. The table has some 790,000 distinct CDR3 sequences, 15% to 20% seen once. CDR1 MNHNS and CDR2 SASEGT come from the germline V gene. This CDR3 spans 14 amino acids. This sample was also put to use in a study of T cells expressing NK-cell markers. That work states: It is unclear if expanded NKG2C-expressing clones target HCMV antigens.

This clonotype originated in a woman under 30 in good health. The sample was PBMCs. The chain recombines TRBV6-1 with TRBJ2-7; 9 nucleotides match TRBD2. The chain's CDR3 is CASSKAGGAYEQYF. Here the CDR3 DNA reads TGTGCCAGCAGTAAAGCGGGAGGTGCCTACGAGCAGTACTTC.